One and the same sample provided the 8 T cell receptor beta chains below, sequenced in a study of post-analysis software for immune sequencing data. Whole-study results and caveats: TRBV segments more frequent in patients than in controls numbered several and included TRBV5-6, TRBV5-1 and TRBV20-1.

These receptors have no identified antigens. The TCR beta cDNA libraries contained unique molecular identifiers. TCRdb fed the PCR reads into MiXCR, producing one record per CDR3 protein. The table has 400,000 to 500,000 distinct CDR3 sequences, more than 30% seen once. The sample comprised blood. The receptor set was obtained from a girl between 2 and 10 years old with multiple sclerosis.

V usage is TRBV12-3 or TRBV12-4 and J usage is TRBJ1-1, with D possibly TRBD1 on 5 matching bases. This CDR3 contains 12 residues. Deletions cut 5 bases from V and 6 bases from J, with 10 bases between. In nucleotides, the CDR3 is TGTGCCAGCAGTCCCGGGGGGGCTGAAGCTTTCTTT. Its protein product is CASSPGGAEAFF.

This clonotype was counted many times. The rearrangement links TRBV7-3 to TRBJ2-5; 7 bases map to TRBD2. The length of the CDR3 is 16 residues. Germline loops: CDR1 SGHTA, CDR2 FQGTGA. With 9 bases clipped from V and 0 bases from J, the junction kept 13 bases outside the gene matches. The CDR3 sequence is CARPAASGEYQETQYF. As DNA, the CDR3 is TGTGCCAGACCCGCTGCGAGCGGGGAGTACCAAGAGACCCAGTACTTC.

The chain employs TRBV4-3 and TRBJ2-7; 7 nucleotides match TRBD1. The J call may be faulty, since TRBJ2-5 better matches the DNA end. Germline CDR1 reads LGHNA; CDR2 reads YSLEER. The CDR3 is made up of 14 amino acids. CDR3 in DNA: TGCGCCAGCAGCCAAGAAGGGACAGAAGAGACCCAGTACTTC. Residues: CASSQEGTEETQYF.

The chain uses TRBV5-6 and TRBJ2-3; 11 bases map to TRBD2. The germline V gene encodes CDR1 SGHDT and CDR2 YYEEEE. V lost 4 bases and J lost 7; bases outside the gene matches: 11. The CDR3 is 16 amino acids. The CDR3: CASSLLAGGVDHTQYF. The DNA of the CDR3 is TGTGCCAGCAGCCTCTTAGCGGGAGGGGTGGACCATACGCAGTATTTT.

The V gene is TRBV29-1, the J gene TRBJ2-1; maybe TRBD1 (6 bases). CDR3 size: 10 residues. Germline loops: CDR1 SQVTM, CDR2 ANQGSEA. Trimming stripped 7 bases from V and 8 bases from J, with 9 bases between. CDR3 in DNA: TGCAGCGGGGGGCGTGATGAGCAGTTCTTC. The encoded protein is CSGGRDEQFF.

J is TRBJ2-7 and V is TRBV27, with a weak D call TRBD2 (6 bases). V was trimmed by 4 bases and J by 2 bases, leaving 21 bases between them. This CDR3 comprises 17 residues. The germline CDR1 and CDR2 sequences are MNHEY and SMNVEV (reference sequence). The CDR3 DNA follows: TGTGCCAGCAGTTCTGTTAAATCTAGCGAACCCACCTACGAGCAGTACTTC. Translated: CASSSVKSSEPTYEQYF.

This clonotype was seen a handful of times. The CDR3 reads CASSYSRQTNEKLFF. CDR3 coding DNA: TGTGCCAGCAGTTACTCCCGACAGACTAATGAAAAACTGTTTTTT. The chain joins TRBV6-5 to TRBJ1-4; D possibly corresponds to TRBD1 (5 bases). Germline V gene sequence: CDR1 MNHEY, CDR2 SVGAGI. This CDR3 is built from 15 residues. V lost 0 bases and J lost 2, with 7 bases in between.

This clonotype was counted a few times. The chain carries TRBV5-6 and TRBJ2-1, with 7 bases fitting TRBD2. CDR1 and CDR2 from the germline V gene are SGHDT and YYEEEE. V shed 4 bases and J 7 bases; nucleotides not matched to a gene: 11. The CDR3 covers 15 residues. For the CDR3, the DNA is TGTGCCAGCAGCCGGAGCGGGACGAGGGGAAATGAGCAGTTCTTC. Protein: CASSRSGTRGNEQFF.